These 29 T cell receptor beta chains were all obtained from the same sample, sequenced in a study of T cell responses to AZD1222 COVID-19 vaccine. Repertoires were generated with immunoSEQ multiplex PCR, while TCRdb's copy carries only in-frame clones and drops some. The sample contains 180,000 or so clones, more than 75% of which appear only once. The starting material was peripheral blood, obtained 28 days after the second AZD1222 dose. All receptors come from an adult who received the AZD1222 COVID-19 vaccine.

V is TRBV10-3 and J is TRBJ2-7; 12 bases are shared with TRBD1. The CDR3 consists of 15 residues. Trimming cost V 6 bases and J 2 bases; bases outside gene matches: 5. Germline assignment: CDR1 ENHRY and CDR2 SYGVKD. The CDR3 DNA reads TGTGCCATCAGCAAAAGGGACAGGGGGCCCTACGAGCAGTACTTC. Amino acids: CAISKRDRGPYEQYF.

J is TRBJ2-1 and V is TRBV11-2; D gene uncertain. Germline V lookup: CDR1 SGHAT, CDR2 FQNNGV. The CDR3 is made up of 14 amino acids. Between the trimmed V and J ends, which lost 2 bases and 3 bases, there was a span of 8 bases. This chain's CDR3 is CASSLYAGYNEQFF. CDR3 bases: TGTGCCAGCAGCTTATATGCCGGCTACAATGAGCAGTTCTTC.

The V call is TRBV9, the J call TRBJ2-1; 8 nucleotides agree with TRBD2. The CDR3 loop spans 17 amino acids. Germline V gene sequence: CDR1 SGDLS, CDR2 YYNGEE. V lost 0 bases and J lost 1; bases outside the gene matches: 6. The CDR3 loop reads CASSVDQGGGSYNEQFF. The CDR3 DNA reads as TGTGCCAGCAGCGTAGATCAAGGCGGGGGGTCCTACAATGAGCAGTTCTTC.

The rearrangement links TRBV6-5 to TRBJ2-5; weak D call: TRBD2 (5 bases). The CDR3 totals 14 residues. Germline V CDR1 and CDR2: MNHEY, SVGAGI. V lost 6 bases to trimming and J lost 0 bases, with 11 bases between them. CDR3 region: CASRVGGHQETQYF. The CDR3 DNA reads TGTGCCAGCAGAGTCGGAGGACACCAAGAGACCCAGTACTTC.

The CDR3 loop reads CASSPGATTQTTGYEQYF. The CDR3 DNA sequence: TGTGCCAGCAGCCCCGGGGCCACCACCCAAACTACAGGCTACGAGCAGTACTTC. The rearrangement joins TRBV7-8 to TRBJ2-7, with D perhaps TRBD1 or TRBD2 (5 bases each). CDR1 SGHVS and CDR2 FQNEAQ come from the germline V gene. The V end lost 5 bases, the J end lost 3 bases, and 26 bases lay between the germline ends. The CDR3 sequence is 18 residues long.

The V gene is TRBV11-2, the J gene TRBJ2-1; 11 bases match TRBD2. This CDR3 contains 18 residues. Losses at the gene ends were 5 bases for V and 0 bases for J; bases not matched to a gene: 9. Per the germline V gene, CDR1 is SGHAT and CDR2 is FQNNGV. The CDR3 sequence is CASSRTGTSGGSYNEQFF. The DNA of the CDR3 is TGTGCCAGCAGCCGGACGGGTACTAGCGGGGGCTCCTACAATGAGCAGTTCTTC.

The rearrangement uses TRBV19 and TRBJ2-1, with 8 bases identical to TRBD2. J lost 8 bases, V lost 4 bases, and 7 bases had no gene match. Germline V lookup: CDR1 LNHDA, CDR2 SQIVND (reference sequence). CDR3 size: 14 residues. The CDR3 spells CASSTGTRGHEQFF. CDR3 nucleotide sequence: TGTGCCAGTAGTACCGGGACTAGGGGCCATGAGCAGTTCTTC.

The V call is TRBV6-5, the J call TRBJ1-6; TRBD1 might be the D (6 bases). The V end lost 2 bases, the J end lost 9 bases, and 14 bases lay between the germline ends. Germline lookup yields CDR1 MNHEY and CDR2 SVGAGI. The CDR3 sequence is 15 residues long. The CDR3 coding sequence is TGTGCCAGCAGTTACCGGGGGGGCGCGGGTTCACCCCTCCACTTT. Translation: CASSYRGGAGSPLHF.

V usage is TRBV27 and J usage is TRBJ1-4; the match to TRBD1 covers 10 bases. CDR1 is MNHEY, CDR2 SMNVEV, per germline (reference sequence). The CDR3 covers 14 residues. V was clipped by 5 bases and J by 8 bases; unmatched bases: 5. CDR3 region: CASSRDRGGEKLFF. CDR3 bases: TGTGCCAGCAGTCGGGACAGGGGCGGAGAAAAACTGTTTTTT.

J is TRBJ1-6 and V is TRBV7-3, with a weak D call TRBD1 (5 bases). This CDR3 is 15 amino acids long. Germline CDR1 and CDR2: SGHTA and FQGTGA. V was clipped by 3 bases and J by 4 bases, with 10 bases between them. CDR3 sequence (DNA): TGTGCCAGCAGCTTCGGGGACCCTTATAATTCACCCCTCCACTTT. Translating it yields CASSFGDPYNSPLHF. Together with reference TRBV7-3 and TRBJ1-6, the CDR3 gives the full variable domain: GAGVSQTPSNKVTEKGKYVELRCDPISGHTALYWYRQSLGQGPEFLIYFQGTGAADDSGLPNDRFFAVRPEGSVSTLKIQRTERGDSAVYLCASSFGDPYNSPLHFGNGTRLTVT.

The chain joins TRBV6-2 or TRBV6-3 to TRBJ1-5; D is uncertain. The germline V gene encodes CDR1 MNHEY and CDR2 SVGEGT. The CDR3 is 13 residues long. Trimming left V 5 bases short and J 9 bases short, with 14 bases between. The CDR3 sequence: CASSAQASGPQHF. The CDR3 DNA is TGTGCCAGCAGTGCGCAGGCCTCAGGGCCCCAGCATTTT.

This clone has a single count. This chain uses TRBV28 with TRBJ2-7; D not certain. There are 13 residues in the CDR3. Germline V gene sequence: CDR1 MDHEN, CDR2 SYDVKM. The ends were cut back, 5 bases at V and 6 bases at J, with 14 bases in the middle. The CDR3 DNA reads TGTGCCAGCAGTCCCCATACTACGTCCGAGCAGTACTTC. Translating gives CASSPHTTSEQYF.

The chain combines TRBV9 with TRBJ2-7; D perhaps matches TRBD2 (6 bases). CDR1 is SGDLS and CDR2 is YYNGEE in the germline V gene. V gave up 0 bases and J gave up 2 bases, with 15 bases separating them. CDR3 length: 16 amino acids. The CDR3 coding sequence is TGTGCCAGCAGCGTAGAGACCGGGACTTTGGCCTACGAGCAGTACTTC. It yields the protein CASSVETGTLAYEQYF.

The genes are TRBV9 and TRBJ1-4; no reliable D call. CDR3 length: 14 residues. V lost 0 bases and J 4 bases, leaving 7 bases between the germline ends. Germline V gene lookup returns CDR1 SGDLS and CDR2 YYNGEE. The CDR3: CASSVGSGNEKLFF. CDR3 nucleotide sequence: TGTGCCAGCAGCGTAGGGTCGGGTAATGAAAAACTGTTTTTT.

This rearrangement joins TRBV19 to TRBJ2-4; D remains unclear. Trimming pared 1 base from V and 3 bases from J, leaving 16 bases between. The CDR3 extends over 17 amino acids. Germline values: CDR1 LNHDA, CDR2 SQIVND (reference sequence). The chain's CDR3 is CASSIGGSKGGKNIQYF. The CDR3, as DNA: TGTGCCAGTAGTATAGGTGGTTCCAAGGGTGGCAAAAACATTCAGTACTTC.

The chain employs TRBV5-8 and TRBJ1-5, with D possibly matching TRBD1 (6 bases). CDR1 and CDR2 from the germline V gene are SGHTS and YDEGEE. V was cut by 3 bases and J by 1 base, with 8 bases left in between. This CDR3 contains 14 residues. DNA of the CDR3: TGTGCCAGCAGCTGGGACACCAGCAATCAGCCCCAGCATTTT. Translating gives CASSWDTSNQPQHF.

This clone was picked up a small number of times. This chain joins TRBV19 and TRBJ1-1, with 9 bases matching TRBD1. With V trimmed by 11 bases and J by 5 bases, 9 bases remained unmatched. From germline, CDR1 is LNHDA and CDR2 SQIVND (reference sequence). CDR3 size: 13 residues. CDR3 DNA: TGTGCCTCCTCGGGACAGGGTTGGACTGAAGCTTTCTTT. It is translated as CASSGQGWTEAFF.

This clone was seen only a few times. Other DNA sequences in this sample translate to the same CDR3. The chain is built from TRBV9 and TRBJ1-3; D not resolved. CDR3 length equals 10 residues. Per the germline V gene, CDR1 is SGDLS and CDR2 is YYNGEE. V lost 7 bases and J lost 7, with 6 bases in between. DNA for the CDR3: TGTGCCAGCTCGGGGAACACCATATATTTT. This gives the protein CASSGNTIYF. Full variable domain (missing parts from reference TRBV9 and TRBJ1-3): DSGVTQTPKHLITATGQRVTLRCSPRSGDLSVYWYQQSLDQGLQFLIQYYNGEERAKGNILERFSAQQFPDLHSELNLSSLELGDSALYFCASSGNTIYFGEGSWLTVV.

CDR3 region: CASSLGLGTGSEQFF. CDR3 nucleotide sequence: TGTGCCAGCAGTCTAGGGCTCGGGACAGGGAGTGAGCAGTTCTTC. This sequence joins TRBV11-3 and TRBJ2-1; 9 bases fit TRBD1. The length of the CDR3 is 15 residues. Germline CDR1 is SGHNT and CDR2 is YENEEA. V was clipped by 6 bases and J by 9 bases; unmatched bases: 12.

The rearrangement links TRBV24-1 to TRBJ2-2; TRBD2 agrees at 14 bases. The CDR3 loop spans 19 amino acids. Germline assignment: CDR1 KGHDR and CDR2 SFDVKD. Germline trimming cut 4 bases from V and 5 bases from J; bases unmatched to any gene: 11. The CDR3 is CATSEHPGLAGVGTGELFF. CDR3 nucleotides: TGTGCCACCAGTGAACATCCGGGACTAGCGGGAGTTGGAACCGGGGAGCTGTTTTTT.

V usage is TRBV30 and J usage is TRBJ1-5; D is ambiguous. Germline V lookup: CDR1 GTSNPN, CDR2 SVGIG (reference sequence). The CDR3 spans 13 residues. The V end was cut by 1 base, the J end by 2 bases, with 6 bases between. The CDR3 spells CAWSDSGNQPQHF. The CDR3 nucleotides read TGTGCCTGGAGTGATTCGGGCAATCAGCCCCAGCATTTT.

The J gene is TRBJ2-7, the V gene TRBV3-1 (or the pseudogene TRBV3-2); 8 bases align to TRBD1. Trimming cost V 5 bases and J 1 base; bases outside gene matches: 4. The CDR3 is 14 amino acids. Germline V gene lookup returns CDR1 LGHDT and CDR2 YNNKEL (reference sequence). The CDR3 coding sequence is TGTGCCAGCAGCGACCGACAGGGGTCCTACGAGCAGTACTTC. Protein: CASSDRQGSYEQYF.

The rearrangement links TRBV28 to TRBJ2-7; D tentatively reads TRBD1 or TRBD2 (5 bases each). From germline, CDR1 is MDHEN and CDR2 SYDVKM. Trimming took off 5 bases at V and 6 bases at J, with 17 bases between the two ends. The CDR3 is 14 amino acids. CDR3 nucleotide sequence: TGTGCCAGCAGTCTAGGGCCAGGTGGGGGCGAGCAGTACTTC. Encoded protein: CASSLGPGGGEQYF.

The V and J genes are TRBV28 and TRBJ2-1, with D possibly being TRBD2 (5 bases). V lost 1 base and J 4 bases, leaving 8 bases between the germline ends. CDR3 length: 14 amino acids. Germline V CDR1 and CDR2: MDHEN, SYDVKM. This CDR3 reads CASSLLSGYNEQFF. The CDR3 DNA reads TGTGCCAGCAGTTTATTATCGGGGTACAATGAGCAGTTCTTC.

V is TRBV7-3 and J is TRBJ2-2; D remains unclear. From germline, CDR1 is SGHTA and CDR2 FQGTGA. This CDR3 spans 13 amino acids. V gave up 2 bases and J gave up 6 bases, with 7 bases separating them. Written as DNA, the CDR3 is TGTGCCAGCAGCTTACCCTCGTCCGGGGAGCTGTTTTTT. It is translated as CASSLPSSGELFF.

The V and J genes are TRBV5-1 and TRBJ1-1; tentatively, D is TRBD1 (6 bases). The germline V gene encodes CDR1 SGHRS and CDR2 YFSETQ. The CDR3 sequence is 15 residues long. V lost 0 bases and J lost 5, with 14 bases in between. The CDR3 reads CASSLAAAGETEAFF. DNA of the CDR3: TGCGCCAGCAGCTTGGCCGCGGCAGGGGAAACTGAAGCTTTCTTT.

Here the CDR3 reads CASRPTTGADIQYF. The DNA for the CDR3 is TGTGCCAGCAGGCCGACCACCGGTGCGGACATTCAGTACTTC. The V gene is TRBV28, the J gene TRBJ2-4; D unresolved. The CDR3 runs to 14 residues. V was clipped by 6 bases and J by 8 bases, with 17 bases between them. The germline V gene encodes CDR1 MDHEN and CDR2 SYDVKM.

The chain recombines TRBV4-3 with TRBJ1-1, with D possibly being TRBD1 (5 bases). The CDR3 totals 18 residues. Trimming removed 3 bases from V and 4 bases from J, with 24 bases in between. The V gene's germline CDR1 is LGHNA and CDR2 YSLEER. As DNA, the CDR3 is TGCGCCAGCAGCCAGGACACGGGTTATGGCGGCGGGAGCACTGAAGCTTTCTTT. This translates into CASSQDTGYGGGSTEAFF.

The V and J genes are TRBV24-1 and TRBJ2-3; D gene ambiguous. CDR1 KGHDR and CDR2 SFDVKD come from the germline V gene. The germline V and J ends were trimmed by 6 bases and 2 bases, with 11 bases remaining between them. The CDR3 is 14 amino acids. The CDR3 DNA sequence: TGTGCCACCAGTCGGGTCGGAACCACAGATACGCAGTATTTT. It translates to CATSRVGTTDTQYF.